This TCR beta chain derives from a study of vaccination and CD4 T cells after COVID-19. Once obtained from cultured CD4+ T cells, the DNA was sequenced using the Oncomine TCR Beta short-read assay. TCRdb reanalysed the PCR reads using MiXCR and keeps one entry per CDR3 protein. The data contain under 6,500 distinct CDR3 sequences, about 47% of them singletons. As to this clonotype: Its antigen is still unknown.

This CDR3 comprises 14 residues. Germline CDR1 is DFQATT and CDR2 is SNEGSKA (reference sequence). Trimming removed 4 bases at V and 10 bases at J, with 20 bases between. The treatment is: roughly 11-day PBMC culture with coronavirus spike peptide pools or control peptides (ViraFEST assay). Peptide pool stimulation in ViraFEST expanded antigen-specific T cells, whose TCRs were then sequenced. Wells that each held a few million PBMCs were cultured with roughly 9.5 IU/ml IL-2 and approximately 10 ug/ml peptide pools. This sequence was found in a human donor who had recovered from COVID-19. Material for sequencing was CD4+ T cells from blood, cultured in vitro. The chain couples TRBV20-1 to TRBJ2-1, with D perhaps being TRBD1 or TRBD2 (7 bases each). CDR3 bases: TGCAGTGCTACCGAAAGGGGGCGGGAGTGGGAGCAGTTCTTC. Encoded protein: CSATERGREWEQFF.